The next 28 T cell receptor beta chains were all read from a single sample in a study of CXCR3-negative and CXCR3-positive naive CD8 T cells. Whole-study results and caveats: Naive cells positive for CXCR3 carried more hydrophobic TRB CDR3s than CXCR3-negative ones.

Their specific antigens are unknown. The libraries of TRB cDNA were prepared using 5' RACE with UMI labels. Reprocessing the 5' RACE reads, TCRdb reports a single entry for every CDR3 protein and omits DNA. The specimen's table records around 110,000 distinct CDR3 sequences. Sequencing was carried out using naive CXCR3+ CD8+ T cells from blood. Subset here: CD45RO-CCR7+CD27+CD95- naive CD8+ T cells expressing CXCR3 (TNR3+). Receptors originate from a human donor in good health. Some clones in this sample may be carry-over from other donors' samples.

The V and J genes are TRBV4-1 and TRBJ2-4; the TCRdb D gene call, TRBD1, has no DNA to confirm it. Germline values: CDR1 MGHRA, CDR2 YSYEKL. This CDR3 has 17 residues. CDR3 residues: CASSHLPGQAAKNIQYF.

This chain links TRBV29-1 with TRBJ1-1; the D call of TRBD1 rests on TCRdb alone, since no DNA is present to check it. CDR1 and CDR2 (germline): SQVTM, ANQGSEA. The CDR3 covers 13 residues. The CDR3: CSVGTGGFTEAFF.

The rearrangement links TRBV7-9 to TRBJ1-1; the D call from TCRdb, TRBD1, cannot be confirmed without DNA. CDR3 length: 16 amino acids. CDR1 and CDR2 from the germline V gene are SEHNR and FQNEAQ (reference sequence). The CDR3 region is CASTRDREWENTEAFF.

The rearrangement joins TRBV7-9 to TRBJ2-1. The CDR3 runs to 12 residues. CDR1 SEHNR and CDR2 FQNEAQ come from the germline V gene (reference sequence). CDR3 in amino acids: CASSLQKNEQFF.

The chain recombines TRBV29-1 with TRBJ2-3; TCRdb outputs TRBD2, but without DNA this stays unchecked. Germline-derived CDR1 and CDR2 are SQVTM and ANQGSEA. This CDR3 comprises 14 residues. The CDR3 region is CSVDGLALTDTQYF.

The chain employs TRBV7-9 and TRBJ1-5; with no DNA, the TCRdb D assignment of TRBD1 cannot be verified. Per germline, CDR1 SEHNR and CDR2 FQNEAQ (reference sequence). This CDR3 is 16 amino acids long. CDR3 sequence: CASSVVGTGGEQPQHF.

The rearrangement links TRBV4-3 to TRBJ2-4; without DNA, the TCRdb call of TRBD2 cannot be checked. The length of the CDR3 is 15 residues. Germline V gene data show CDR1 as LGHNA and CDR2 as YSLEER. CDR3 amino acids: CASSQLAGGRNIQYF.

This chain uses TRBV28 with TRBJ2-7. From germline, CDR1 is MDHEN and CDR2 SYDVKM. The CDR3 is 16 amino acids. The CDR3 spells CASSGVQLSYSYEQYF.

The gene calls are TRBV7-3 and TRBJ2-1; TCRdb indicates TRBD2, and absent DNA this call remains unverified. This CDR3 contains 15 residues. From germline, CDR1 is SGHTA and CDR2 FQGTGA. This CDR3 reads CASTGGARTYNEQFF.

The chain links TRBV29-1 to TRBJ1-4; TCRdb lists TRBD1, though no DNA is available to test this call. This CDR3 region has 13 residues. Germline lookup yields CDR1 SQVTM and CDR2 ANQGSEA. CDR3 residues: CSVSKGLGEKLFF.

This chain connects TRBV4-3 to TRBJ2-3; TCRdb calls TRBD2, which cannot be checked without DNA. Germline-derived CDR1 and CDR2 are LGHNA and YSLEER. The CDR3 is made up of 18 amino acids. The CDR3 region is CASSQDRVQRGAPNTQYF.

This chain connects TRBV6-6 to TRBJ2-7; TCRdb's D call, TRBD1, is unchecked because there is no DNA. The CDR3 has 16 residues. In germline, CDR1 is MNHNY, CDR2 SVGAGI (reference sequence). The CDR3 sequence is CASSYSWDASPYEQYF.

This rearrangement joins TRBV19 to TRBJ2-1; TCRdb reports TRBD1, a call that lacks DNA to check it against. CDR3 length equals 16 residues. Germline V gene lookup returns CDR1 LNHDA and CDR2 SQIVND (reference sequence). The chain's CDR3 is CASSSPWGQGAYEQFF.

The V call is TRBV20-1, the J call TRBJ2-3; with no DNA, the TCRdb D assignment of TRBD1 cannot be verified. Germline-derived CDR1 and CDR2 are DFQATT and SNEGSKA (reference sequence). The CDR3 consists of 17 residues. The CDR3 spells CSARDFRGQGSTDTQYF.

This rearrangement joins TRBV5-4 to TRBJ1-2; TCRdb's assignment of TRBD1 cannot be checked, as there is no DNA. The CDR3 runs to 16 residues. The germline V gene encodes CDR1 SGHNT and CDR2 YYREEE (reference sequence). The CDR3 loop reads CASTHPDRGLSYGYTF.

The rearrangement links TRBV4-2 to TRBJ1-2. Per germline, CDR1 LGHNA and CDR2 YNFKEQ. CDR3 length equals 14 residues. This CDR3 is CASSQGTGLDGYTF.

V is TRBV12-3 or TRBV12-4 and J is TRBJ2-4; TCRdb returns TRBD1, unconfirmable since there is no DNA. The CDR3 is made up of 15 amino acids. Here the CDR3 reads CASSFSGGPKNIQYF.

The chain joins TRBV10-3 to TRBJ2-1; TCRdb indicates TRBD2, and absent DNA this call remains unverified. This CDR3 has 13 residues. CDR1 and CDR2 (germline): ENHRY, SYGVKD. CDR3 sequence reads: CAINRELGNEQFF.

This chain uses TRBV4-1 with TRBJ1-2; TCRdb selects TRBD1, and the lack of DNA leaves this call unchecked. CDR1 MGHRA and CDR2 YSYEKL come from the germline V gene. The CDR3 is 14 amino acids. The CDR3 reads CASSQRQGDYGYTF.

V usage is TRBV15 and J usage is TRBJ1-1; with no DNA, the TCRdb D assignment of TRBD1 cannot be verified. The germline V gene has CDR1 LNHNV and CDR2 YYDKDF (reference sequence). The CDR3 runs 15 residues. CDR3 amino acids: CATSRERGLYTEAFF. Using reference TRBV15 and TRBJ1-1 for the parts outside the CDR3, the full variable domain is DAMVIQNPRYQVTQFGKPVTLSCSQTLNHNVMYWYQQKSSQAPKLLFHYYDKDFNNEADTPDNFQSRRPNTSFCFLDIRSPGLGDTAMYLCATSRERGLYTEAFFGQGTRLTVV.

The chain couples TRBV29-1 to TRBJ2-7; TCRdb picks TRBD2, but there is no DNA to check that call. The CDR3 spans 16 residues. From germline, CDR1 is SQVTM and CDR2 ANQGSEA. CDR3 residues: CSVEVAGGTTGDEQYF.

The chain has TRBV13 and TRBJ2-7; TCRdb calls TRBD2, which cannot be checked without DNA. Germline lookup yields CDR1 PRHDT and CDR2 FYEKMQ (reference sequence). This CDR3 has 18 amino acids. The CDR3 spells CASSLAGLAGVTSYEQYF. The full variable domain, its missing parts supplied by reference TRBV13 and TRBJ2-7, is AAGVIQSPRHLIKEKRETATLKCYPIPRHDTVYWYQQGPGQDPQFLISFYEKMQSDKGSIPDRFSAQQFSDYHSELNMSSLELGDSALYFCASSLAGLAGVTSYEQYFGPGTRLTVT.

The CDR3 protein is CASSYSKGLGTEAFF. The V call is TRBV6-5, the J call TRBJ1-1. Germline lookup yields CDR1 MNHEY and CDR2 SVGAGI. The CDR3 runs to 15 residues.

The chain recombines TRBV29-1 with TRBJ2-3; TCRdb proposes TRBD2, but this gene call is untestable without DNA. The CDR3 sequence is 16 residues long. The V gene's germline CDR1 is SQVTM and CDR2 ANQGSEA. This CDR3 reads CSVPGLAGTSTDTQYF.

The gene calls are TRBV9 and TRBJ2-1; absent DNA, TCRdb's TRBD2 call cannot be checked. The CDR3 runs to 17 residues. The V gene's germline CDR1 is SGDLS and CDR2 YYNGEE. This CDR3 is CASSVRTSGGAMDEQFF.

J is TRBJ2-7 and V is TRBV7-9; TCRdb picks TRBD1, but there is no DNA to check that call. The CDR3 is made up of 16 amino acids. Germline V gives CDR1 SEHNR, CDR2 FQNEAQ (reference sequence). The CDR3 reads CASSLIHKDGDHEQYF.

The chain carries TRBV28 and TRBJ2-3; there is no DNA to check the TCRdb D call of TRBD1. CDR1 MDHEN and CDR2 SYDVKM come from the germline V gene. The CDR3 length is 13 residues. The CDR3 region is CASSFTGTDTQYF.

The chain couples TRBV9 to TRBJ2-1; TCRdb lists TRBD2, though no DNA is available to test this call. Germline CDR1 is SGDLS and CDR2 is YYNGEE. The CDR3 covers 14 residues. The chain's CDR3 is CASSGSGSLDEQFF.